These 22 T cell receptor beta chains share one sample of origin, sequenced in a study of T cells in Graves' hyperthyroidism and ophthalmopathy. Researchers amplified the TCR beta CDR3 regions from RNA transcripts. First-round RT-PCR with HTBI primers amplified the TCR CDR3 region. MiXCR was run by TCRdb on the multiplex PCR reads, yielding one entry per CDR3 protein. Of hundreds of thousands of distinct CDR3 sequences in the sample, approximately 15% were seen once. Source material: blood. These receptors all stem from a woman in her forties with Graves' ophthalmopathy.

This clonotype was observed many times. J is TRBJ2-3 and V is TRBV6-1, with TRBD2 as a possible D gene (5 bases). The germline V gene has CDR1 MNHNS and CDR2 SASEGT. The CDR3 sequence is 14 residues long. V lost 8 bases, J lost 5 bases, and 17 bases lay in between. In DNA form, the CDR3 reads TGTGCCAGCGGAGGACCCCTGGTACGAGATACGCAGTATTTT. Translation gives CASGGPLVRDTQYF.

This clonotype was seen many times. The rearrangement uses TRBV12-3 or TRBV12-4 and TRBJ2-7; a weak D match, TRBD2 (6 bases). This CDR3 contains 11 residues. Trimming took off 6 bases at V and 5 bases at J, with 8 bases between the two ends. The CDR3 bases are TGTGCCAGCAGCCAGCGGGACGAGCAGTACTTC. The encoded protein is CASSQRDEQYF.

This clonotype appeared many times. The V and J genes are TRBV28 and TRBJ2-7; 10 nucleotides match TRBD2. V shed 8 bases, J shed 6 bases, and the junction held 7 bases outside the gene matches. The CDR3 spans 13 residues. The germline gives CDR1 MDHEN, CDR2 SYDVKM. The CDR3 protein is CASQLAGDGEQYF. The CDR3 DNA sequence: TGTGCCAGCCAGCTAGCGGGAGACGGCGAGCAGTACTTC.

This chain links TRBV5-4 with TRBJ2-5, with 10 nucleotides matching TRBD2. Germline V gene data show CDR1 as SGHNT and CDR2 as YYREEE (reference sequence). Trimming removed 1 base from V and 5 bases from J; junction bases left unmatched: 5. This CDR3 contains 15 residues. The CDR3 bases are TGTGCCAGCAGCTTGCGGCTAGCGGGAGCTGAGACCCAGTACTTC. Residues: CASSLRLAGAETQYF.

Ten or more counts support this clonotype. The CDR3 sequence is CASREGAGGRGFF. The CDR3 coding sequence is TGTGCCAGCAGGGAGGGGGCTGGTGGCCGGGGTTTCTTT. The rearrangement links TRBV6-1 to TRBJ1-1; the match to TRBD1 covers 7 bases. The J segment lost 13 bases and the V segment lost 6 bases, leaving 14 bases of the junction unmatched. CDR1 and CDR2 from the germline V gene are MNHNS and SASEGT. The CDR3 has 13 residues.

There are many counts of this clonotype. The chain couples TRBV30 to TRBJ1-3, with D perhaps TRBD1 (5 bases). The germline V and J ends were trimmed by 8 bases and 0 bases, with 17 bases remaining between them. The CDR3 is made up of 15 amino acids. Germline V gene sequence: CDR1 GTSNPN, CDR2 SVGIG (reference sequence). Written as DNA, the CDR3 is TGTGCCCGGGGGGGGGACGGCGGCTCTGGAAACACCATATATTTT. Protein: CARGGDGGSGNTIYF.

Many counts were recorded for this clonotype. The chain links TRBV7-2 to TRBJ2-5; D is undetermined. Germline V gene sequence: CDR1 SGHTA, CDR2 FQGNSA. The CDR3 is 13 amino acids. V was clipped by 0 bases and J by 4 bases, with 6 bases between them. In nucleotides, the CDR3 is TGTGCCAGCAGCTTAGCCAGGCCAGAGACCCAGTACTTC. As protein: CASSLARPETQYF.

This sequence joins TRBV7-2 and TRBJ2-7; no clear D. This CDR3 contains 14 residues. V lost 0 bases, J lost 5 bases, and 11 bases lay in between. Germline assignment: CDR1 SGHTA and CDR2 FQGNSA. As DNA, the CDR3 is TGTGCCAGCAGCTTAGCAGAAGGTTTCCACGAGCAGTACTTC. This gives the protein CASSLAEGFHEQYF.

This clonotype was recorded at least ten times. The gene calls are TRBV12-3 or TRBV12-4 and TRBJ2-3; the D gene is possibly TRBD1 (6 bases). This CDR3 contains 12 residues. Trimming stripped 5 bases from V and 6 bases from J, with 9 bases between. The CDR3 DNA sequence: TGTGCCAGCAGTAAGGGGGTCGATACGCAGTATTTT. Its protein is CASSKGVDTQYF.

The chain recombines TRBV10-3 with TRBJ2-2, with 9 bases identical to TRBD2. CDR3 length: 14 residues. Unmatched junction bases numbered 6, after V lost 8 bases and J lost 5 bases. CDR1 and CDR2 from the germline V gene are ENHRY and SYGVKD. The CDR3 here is CAIGREGRTGELFF. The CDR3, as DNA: TGTGCCATCGGGCGGGAGGGCCGTACCGGGGAGCTGTTTTTT.

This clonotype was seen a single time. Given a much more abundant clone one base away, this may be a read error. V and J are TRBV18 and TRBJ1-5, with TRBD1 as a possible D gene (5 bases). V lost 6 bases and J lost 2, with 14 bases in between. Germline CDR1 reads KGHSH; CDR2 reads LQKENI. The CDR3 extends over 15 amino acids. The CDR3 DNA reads TGTGCCAGCTCTCGCGGGGGTTATGGCAATCAGCCCCAGCATTTT. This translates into CASSRGGYGNQPQHF.

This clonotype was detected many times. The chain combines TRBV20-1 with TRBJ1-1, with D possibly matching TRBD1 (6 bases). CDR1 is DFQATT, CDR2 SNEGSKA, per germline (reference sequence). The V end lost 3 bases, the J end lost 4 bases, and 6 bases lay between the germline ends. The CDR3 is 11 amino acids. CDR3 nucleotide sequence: TGCAGTGCTAGGACAGGCACTGAAGCTTTCTTT. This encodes CSARTGTEAFF.

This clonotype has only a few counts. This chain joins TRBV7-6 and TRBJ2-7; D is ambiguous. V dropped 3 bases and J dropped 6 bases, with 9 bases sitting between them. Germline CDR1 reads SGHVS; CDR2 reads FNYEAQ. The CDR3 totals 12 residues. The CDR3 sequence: CASSFVHGEQYF. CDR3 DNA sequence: TGTGCCAGCAGCTTCGTACACGGCGAGCAGTACTTC. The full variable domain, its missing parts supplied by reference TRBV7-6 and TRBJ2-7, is GAGVSQSPRYKVTKRGQDVALRCDPISGHVSLYWYRQALGQGPEFLTYFNYEAQQDKSGLPNDRFSAERPEGSISTLTIQRTEQRDSAMYRCASSFVHGEQYFGPGTRLTVT.

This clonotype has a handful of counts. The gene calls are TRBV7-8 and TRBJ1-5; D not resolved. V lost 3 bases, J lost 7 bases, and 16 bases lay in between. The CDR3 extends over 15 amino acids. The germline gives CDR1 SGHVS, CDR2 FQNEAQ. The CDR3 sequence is CASSFGAGFRQPQHF. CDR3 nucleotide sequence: TGTGCCAGCAGCTTTGGTGCGGGTTTCCGACAGCCCCAGCATTTT.

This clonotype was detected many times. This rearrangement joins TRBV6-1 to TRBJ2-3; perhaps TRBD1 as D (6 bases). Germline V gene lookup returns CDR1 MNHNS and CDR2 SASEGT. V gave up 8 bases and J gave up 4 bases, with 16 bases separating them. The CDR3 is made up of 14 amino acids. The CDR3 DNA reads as TGTGCCAGCGGCATGACAGGTGCGGCAGATACGCAGTATTTT. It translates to CASGMTGAADTQYF.

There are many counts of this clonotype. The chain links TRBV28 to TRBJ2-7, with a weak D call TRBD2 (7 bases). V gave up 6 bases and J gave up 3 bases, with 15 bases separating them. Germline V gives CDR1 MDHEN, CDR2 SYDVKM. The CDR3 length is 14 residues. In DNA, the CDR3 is TGTGCCAGCAGGAGGGGGGGGGCCAGCTACGAGCAGTACTTC. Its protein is CASRRGGASYEQYF.

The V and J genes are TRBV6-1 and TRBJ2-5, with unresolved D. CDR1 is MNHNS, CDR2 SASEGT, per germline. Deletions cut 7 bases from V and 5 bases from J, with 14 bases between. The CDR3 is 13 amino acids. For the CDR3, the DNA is TGTGCCAGCACTATTAATCTTTGGGAGACCCAGTACTTC. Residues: CASTINLWETQYF.

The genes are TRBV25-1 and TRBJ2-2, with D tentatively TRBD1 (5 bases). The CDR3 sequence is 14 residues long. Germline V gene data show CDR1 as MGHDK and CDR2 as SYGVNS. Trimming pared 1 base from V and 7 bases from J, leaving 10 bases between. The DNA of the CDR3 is TGTGCCAGCAGTGAATCAGGGTACATCGGGGAGCTGTTTTTT. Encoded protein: CASSESGYIGELFF.

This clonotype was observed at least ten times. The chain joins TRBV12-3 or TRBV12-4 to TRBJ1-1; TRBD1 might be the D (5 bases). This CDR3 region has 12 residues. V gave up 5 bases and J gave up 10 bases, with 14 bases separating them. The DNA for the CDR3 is TGTGCCAGCAGTCTCGGGGCCTCAGGAGCTTTCTTT. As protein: CASSLGASGAFF.

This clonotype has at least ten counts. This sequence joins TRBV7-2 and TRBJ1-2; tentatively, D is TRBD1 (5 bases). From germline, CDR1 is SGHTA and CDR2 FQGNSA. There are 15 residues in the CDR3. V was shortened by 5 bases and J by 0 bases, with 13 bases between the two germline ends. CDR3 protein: CASSATGNPNYGYTF. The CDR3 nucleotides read TGTGCCAGCAGCGCCACAGGAAACCCTAACTATGGCTACACCTTC.

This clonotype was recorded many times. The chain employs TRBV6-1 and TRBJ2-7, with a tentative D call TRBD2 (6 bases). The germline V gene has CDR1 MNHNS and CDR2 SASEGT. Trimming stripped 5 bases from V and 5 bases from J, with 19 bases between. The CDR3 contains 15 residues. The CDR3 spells CASSTPAGGWDEQYF. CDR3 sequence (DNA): TGTGCCAGCAGTACCCCGGCCGGGGGATGGGACGAGCAGTACTTC.

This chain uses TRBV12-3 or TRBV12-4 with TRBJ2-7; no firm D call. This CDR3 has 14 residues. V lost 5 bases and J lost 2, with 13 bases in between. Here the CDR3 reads CASSRRTDTYEQYF. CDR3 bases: TGTGCCAGCAGTCGGCGGACGGATACCTACGAGCAGTACTTC.